This T cell receptor beta chain was found in a study of shared clonotypes between healthy human individuals (dated by TCRdb to between 2020 and 2021). Turning to the overall study: Three men and a couple of women, aged 18 to 49 years, made up the cohort. Libraries were prepared and TCR repertoires were sequenced by different laboratories using diverse techniques, in order to increase sequencing depth and limit assay-specific biases. Between about 0.85 and 9.5 billion PBMCs per donor were obtained by leukapheresis. Per donor, three plates each were used for CD4 naive and CD4 memory, two for CD8 naive, and one for CD8 memory. To estimate repertoire size and how much clonotypes are shared between individuals, the study performed deep sequencing of blood TCR repertoires from five healthy adults. Summary of the overall study and its limitations: Pairwise subsampling indicated that sequencing depth was expected to affect the degree of clonotype sharing among donors. Because the study included only a small number of donors, the genetic and exposure-history diversity represented was limited. Naive subsets generally had larger estimated clonotype richness than memory subsets. Sampling was restricted to blood, and TCR repertoires in tissues likely differ from the TCR repertoires found in blood. Rarefaction of sorted-subset datasets indicated incomplete sequencing despite the large sequencing depth. Sharing across several donors was observed for roughly 5.4% of naive CD4, over 3% of naive CD8, 2% to 2.5% of memory CD4, and roughly 0.4% of memory CD8 clonotypes. Compared with non-shared clonotypes, the clonotypes found in all four sorted-subset donors had higher generation probabilities.

CD8 naive samples were CD45RO-negative cells positively selected for CCR7, giving a CD45RA+CCR7+ population that excluded TemRA cells. Donors were healthy HIV-negative adults with no recently reported acute infections or vaccinations. Every donor was a Caucasian adult living in Nashville, Tennessee, USA. After blood collection by leukapheresis, PBMCs were isolated using Ficoll-Histopaque density gradient centrifugation and then cryopreserved in the vapor phase of liquid nitrogen. Analytical flow cytometry was used to check the purity and quantity of every magnetically sorted T cell population. Each sorted fraction had its genomic DNA isolated and then quantified by UV absorbance on a Nanodrop 2000c. Concerning this clone itself: Its antigen has not been determined. No base quality values were provided; no much bigger clone lies one nucleotide off.

From the cysteine through the phenylalanine, the CDR3 covers 15 amino acids. The only DNA kept is the CDR3, 45 bases in frame from the first base. Via the germline V gene, CDR1 is KGHSH and CDR2 LQKENI. The V end loses 0 bases and the J end loses 2 bases, and a stretch of 11 bases separates them. Using the deep immunoSEQ assay, multiplex PCR amplified TCR CDR3 regions from genomic DNA. Genomic DNA extracted from each cell subset was distributed evenly over all wells of several immunoSEQ 96-well plates, and each plate served as one replicate. For sorted subsets, each replicate PCR was loaded with approximately 190 ng genomic DNA, equivalent to about 30,000 T cell genomes. Purified libraries were quantified with a Qubit 3.0 fluorometer, sized on a Bioanalyzer 2100, and re-quantified with the KAPA Library Quantification kit. A separate single-read 150-cycle Illumina NextSeq 550 flow cell was used to sequence each immunoSEQ 96-well plate. Processing in the source paper ran as follows. Because the immunoSEQ output held only junctional sequences and lacked quality scores, the filtering could not match the filtering applied to full-length reads. To assign V/J genes and CDR3, sequences were annotated using PyIR, a Python wrapper for IgBLAST v1.9, with IMGT germline references. Any read was removed if the V/J assignment was weak (E-value above 1e-6), the CDR3 was missing, or the read contained stop codons, out-of-frame junctions, or ambiguous translated residues. V3J clonotypes were defined as sequences sharing an identical inferred V gene, J gene, and CDR3 amino acid sequence. Percentage overlap between repertoires was computed as shared unique clonotypes divided by the size of the smaller repertoire. Richness of each repertoire was evaluated using RTK rarefaction, the Chao1 estimator, and Recon v2.1 estimates of unobserved clonotypes. Generation probabilities were computed with OLGA for all TCRbeta clonotypes obtained by the gDNA method from several donors. TCRdb retrieved this table from immuneACCESS and kept in-frame rearrangements only. Not all clones are present; in checked studies, unresolved V genes account for under half, and no reason is known for the remainder. Clone size and the V and J calls come from that table; the DNA yielded D and trimming. For this sample the table gives some 2,100,000 clones, of which about 92% were detected only once. Jointly, the top ten make up more than 1.5% of the sample.

The chain is assembled from TRBV18 and TRBJ2-7; a confident D gene designation cannot be given. The specimen was naive CD8+ T cells from PBMCs. Reading the label with the study, this specimen's cell subset or site is: CD45RA+CCR7+. The clonotype was recovered from a man younger than 35 in good health. Some clones in this sample may be carry-over from other donors' samples. The CDR3 protein sequence reads: CASSPPVASPYEQYF. The DNA reads as follows: TGTGCCAGCTCACCACCAGTCGCCTCGCCCTACGAGCAGTACTTC.